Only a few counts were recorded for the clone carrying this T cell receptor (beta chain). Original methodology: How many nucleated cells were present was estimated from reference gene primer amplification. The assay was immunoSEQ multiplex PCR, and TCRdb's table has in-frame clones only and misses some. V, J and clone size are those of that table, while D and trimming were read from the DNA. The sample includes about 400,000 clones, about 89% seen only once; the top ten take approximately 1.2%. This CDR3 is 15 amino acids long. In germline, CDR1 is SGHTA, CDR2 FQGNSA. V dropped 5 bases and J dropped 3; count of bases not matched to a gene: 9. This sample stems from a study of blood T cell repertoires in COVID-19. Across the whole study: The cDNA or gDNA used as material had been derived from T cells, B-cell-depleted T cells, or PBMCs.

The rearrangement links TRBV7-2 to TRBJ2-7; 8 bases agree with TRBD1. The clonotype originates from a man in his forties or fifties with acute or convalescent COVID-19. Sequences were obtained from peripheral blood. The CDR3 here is CASSLDRTGIYEQYF. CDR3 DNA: TGTGCCAGCAGCCTTGACCGGACAGGGATCTACGAGCAGTACTTC.